Listed here are 23 T cell receptor beta chains from one sample, sequenced in a study of immune heterogeneity within non-small cell lung tumors. With around 550 ng used per sample, the template was genomic DNA from bulk tumor. Several far-apart biopsies were taken per primary tumor during surgery. These patients got curative surgery after being newly diagnosed with untreated non-small cell lung cancer. It was a multiplex PCR that amplified TCR beta CDR3, with 32 V and 13 J primers. TCRdb ran MiXCR on the multiplex PCR reads and lists one entry per CDR3 protein. The sample shows 6,500 or so distinct CDR3 sequences, less than 25% of them seen only once. The sequenced sample was lung tumor tissue. The receptors derive from a female donor with non-small cell lung cancer.

About this clonotype: One junction end disagrees with the germline gene, perhaps due to a read error. This chain links TRBV6-2 or TRBV6-3 with TRBJ2-2; 9 bases match TRBD1. Germline V gene data show CDR1 as MNHEY and CDR2 as SVGEGT. The CDR3 covers 13 residues. CDR3 sequence: CASGTGYTGELFF. CDR3 nucleotide sequence: TGTGCCAGCGGGACAGGGTACACCGGTGAGCTGTTTTTT.

The rearrangement links TRBV4-2 to TRBJ1-4, with D maybe TRBD1 (6 bases). Germline CDR1 is LGHNA and CDR2 is YNFKEQ. This CDR3 region has 15 residues. The V gene lost 0 bases and the J gene lost 7 bases, with 12 bases spanning the gap. Written as DNA, the CDR3 is TGTGCCAGCAGCCAAGACCCACGACAGGCTGAAAAACTGTTTTTT. It encodes CASSQDPRQAEKLFF.

By frequency in the sample, this clonotype is medium-sized (0.01 to 0.1%). V gene TRBV7-9 combines with J gene TRBJ1-1; D is uncertain. Trimming took 5 bases from V and 4 from J, leaving 11 bases between them. From germline, CDR1 is SEHNR and CDR2 FQNEAQ (reference sequence). The CDR3 is 13 residues long. CDR3 coding DNA: TGTGCCAGCAGCCGCGAAGCGGGCACTGAAGCTTTCTTT. Translating it yields CASSREAGTEAFF.

This rearrangement joins TRBV3-1 to TRBJ1-5, with D possibly matching TRBD1 (5 bases). The V and J ends lost 0 bases and 1 base respectively, with 16 bases between them. The CDR3 spans 18 residues. CDR1 and CDR2 from the germline V gene are LGHDT and YNNKEL (reference sequence). For the CDR3, the DNA is TGTGCCAGCAGCCAAGACTTCCGCCCAGGGTGGAGCAATCAGCCCCAGCATTTT. It translates to CASSQDFRPGWSNQPQHF.

Comments on this clonotype: Germline and junction disagree at one end, which may indicate a read error. The chain uses TRBV28 and TRBJ2-1; 10 bases line up with TRBD2. CDR1 is MDHEN and CDR2 is SYDVKM in the germline V gene. CDR3 size: 16 residues. The DNA for the CDR3 is TGTGCTAGCAGCAAACGGCTAGCGGGAGAAGACAATGAGCAGTTCTTC. Protein: CASSKRLAGEDNEQFF.

This clonotype is labeled medium-sized (0.01 to 0.1%). V usage is TRBV19 and J usage is TRBJ2-7; D possibly corresponds to TRBD2 (6 bases). The ends were cut back, 8 bases at V and 4 bases at J, with 18 bases in the middle. The CDR3 is made up of 14 amino acids. Germline V CDR1 and CDR2: LNHDA, SQIVND (reference sequence). The CDR3 DNA reads TGTGCCAGTTCCCCCTGGGCGGGGACTTACGAGCAGTACTTC. Encoded protein: CASSPWAGTYEQYF. The full variable domain, completed using reference TRBV19 and TRBJ2-7, is DGGITQSPKYLFRKEGQNVTLSCEQNLNHDAMYWYRQDPGQGLRLIYYSQIVNDFQKGDIAEGYSVSREKKESFPLTVTSAQKNPTAFYLCASSPWAGTYEQYFGPGTRLTVT.

The table lists this clonotype with a few counts. The J gene is TRBJ2-3, the V gene TRBV5-7; 9 nucleotides match TRBD1. TRBV5-7 is treated as an ORF (open reading frame) with a function not yet certain. Losses at the gene ends were 0 bases for V and 1 base for J; bases not matched to a gene: 6. The CDR3 consists of 17 residues. CDR3 in amino acids: CASSLGRDRVGTDTQYF. Written as DNA, the CDR3 is TGTGCCAGCAGCTTGGGTCGGGACAGGGTAGGCACAGATACGCAGTATTTT.

This clonotype was seen a handful of times. This chain connects TRBV24-1 to TRBJ2-5, with D perhaps matching TRBD2 (6 bases). The germline V gene has CDR1 KGHDR and CDR2 SFDVKD. V shed 5 bases and J shed 5 bases, with 20 bases lying between them. The CDR3 is 16 residues long. The CDR3: CATSARTWGETETQYF. The DNA for the CDR3 is TGTGCCACCAGTGCTCGAACCTGGGGGGAGACGGAGACCCAGTACTTC.

This clonotype counts as medium-sized. The rearrangement uses TRBV28 and TRBJ2-1; 12 bases map to TRBD2. Germline V CDR1 and CDR2: MDHEN, SYDVKM. J gave up 5 bases and V 4 bases, and 9 bases lay outside the gene matches. The CDR3 extends over 17 amino acids. In DNA form, the CDR3 reads TGTGCCAGCAGTTCACCGGGACTAGCGGGCTCGAACAATGAGCAGTTCTTC. This translates into CASSSPGLAGSNNEQFF. The whole variable domain, remainder taken from reference TRBV28 and TRBJ2-1, is DVKVTQSSRYLVKRTGEKVFLECVQDMDHENMFWYRQDPGLGLRLIYFSYDVKMKEKGDIPEGYSVSREKKERFSLILESASTNQTSMYLCASSSPGLAGSNNEQFFGPGTRLTVL.

Comment on this clonotype: Relative to the germline gene, one junction end is altered; a read error may explain this. J is TRBJ1-1 and V is TRBV5-1; TRBD1 is a possible D gene (6 bases). The CDR3 spans 18 residues. CDR1 is SGHRS and CDR2 is YFSETQ in the germline V gene. The chain's CDR3 is CASSLLLRRGVMNNEAFF. The CDR3 DNA follows: TGCGCCAGCAGCTTACTTCTCCGCAGGGGAGTAATGAACAATGAAGCTTTCTTT. Together with reference TRBV5-1 and TRBJ1-1, the CDR3 gives the full variable domain: KAGVTQTPRYLIKTRGQQVTLSCSPISGHRSVSWYQQTPGQGLQFLFEYFSETQRNKGNFPGRFSGRQFSNSRSEMNVSTLELGDSALYLCASSLLLRRGVMNNEAFFGQGTRLTVV.

In the case of this clonotype: One base away lies a much larger clone, so this may be a sequencing read error. The gene calls are TRBV3-1 and TRBJ1-2; no clear D. Germline V gene lookup returns CDR1 LGHDT and CDR2 YNNKEL (reference sequence). The CDR3 is 17 amino acids. CDR3 protein: CAISQEGRTGRNYGYTF. In DNA, the CDR3 is TGTGCCATCAGCCAAGAAGGCCGGACGGGGAGGAACTATGGCTACACCTTC.

This clonotype appeared a few times. The rearrangement uses TRBV2 and TRBJ1-1, with D possibly TRBD1 on 6 matching bases. Trimming left V 6 bases short and J 3 bases short, with 14 bases between. Looked up from germline, CDR1 is SNHLY and CDR2 is FYNNEI. This CDR3 region has 14 residues. The CDR3 DNA reads as TGTGCCAGCAGCGACGACAGGAGGGACACTGAAGCTTTCTTT. It specifies CASSDDRRDTEAFF.

This chain connects TRBV7-9 to TRBJ2-1, with 10 bases that match TRBD2. V trimming: 3 bases; J trimming: 6 bases; junction bases outside the gene matches: 5. The CDR3 has 15 amino acids. Germline V gives CDR1 SEHNR, CDR2 FQNEAQ (reference sequence). CDR3 sequence: CASSFSAGGPNEQFF. As DNA, the CDR3 is TGTGCCAGCAGCTTCTCAGCGGGAGGGCCCAATGAGCAGTTCTTC.

By proportion, this clonotype is medium-sized. The chain combines TRBV5-1 with TRBJ2-7; the match to TRBD2 covers 9 bases. The ends lost 0 bases at V and 2 bases at J; junction bases unmatched: 3. The germline gives CDR1 SGHRS, CDR2 YFSETQ. This CDR3 contains 15 residues. Written as DNA, the CDR3 is TGCGCCAGCAGCTTGGTAGCGGGAGATACCTACGAGCAGTACTTC. Translated, it gives CASSLVAGDTYEQYF.

Concerning this clonotype itself: It may be a read error: a sequence one base away is much more abundant. This CDR3 is CASIPRRGYEQYF. The CDR3 bases are TGTGCCAGCATCCCCCGCCGGGGCTACGAGCAGTACTTC. The rearrangement links TRBV7-9 to TRBJ2-7, with TRBD2 as a possible D gene (5 bases). The CDR3 covers 13 residues. The ends were cut back, 7 bases at V and 3 bases at J, with 13 bases in the middle. The germline CDR1 and CDR2 sequences are SEHNR and FQNEAQ (reference sequence).

This clonotype came up a few times. This rearrangement joins TRBV30 to TRBJ2-1, with D perhaps TRBD2 (6 bases). Looked up from germline, CDR1 is GTSNPN and CDR2 is SVGIG (reference sequence). The CDR3 is 16 amino acids. Trimming pared 8 bases from V and 0 bases from J, leaving 20 bases between. The CDR3 sequence is CARGLTAGTSYNEQFF. CDR3 in DNA: TGTGCCCGGGGTTTAACGGCGGGGACCTCCTACAATGAGCAGTTCTTC.

The V call is TRBV20-1, the J call TRBJ2-3; 10 bases are a match to TRBD1. The length of the CDR3 is 16 residues. Germline CDR1 and CDR2: DFQATT and SNEGSKA (reference sequence). V was clipped by 5 bases and J by 3 bases; unmatched bases: 11. CDR3 DNA sequence: TGCAGTGCTGATCGATCGACAGGGGGCGAAACAGATACGCAGTATTTT. It translates to CSADRSTGGETDTQYF.

This clonotype showed up just a few times. The chain links TRBV7-8 to TRBJ2-5, with D perhaps TRBD1 or TRBD2 (5 bases each). CDR3 length equals 16 residues. V was cut by 4 bases and J by 4 bases, with 19 bases left in between. Germline CDR1 SGHVS, CDR2 FQNEAQ. The CDR3 nucleotides are TGTGCCAGCAGCTCCCACGGGGCAGGGCGAGGAGAGACCCAGTACTTC. Its translation is CASSSHGAGRGETQYF.

In this sample, this clonotype is medium-sized. The chain employs TRBV28 and TRBJ1-6; D ambiguous. The germline gives CDR1 MDHEN, CDR2 SYDVKM. V lost 7 bases and J 2 bases, leaving 12 bases between the germline ends. The CDR3 runs to 15 residues. This CDR3 reads CASKVHFPYNSPLHF. The CDR3 DNA sequence: TGTGCCAGCAAAGTGCACTTTCCCTATAATTCACCCCTCCACTTT.

V usage is TRBV3-1 and J usage is TRBJ2-7, with a weak D call TRBD1 (6 bases). The germline V and J ends were trimmed by 1 base and 5 bases, with 9 bases remaining between them. This CDR3 is 13 amino acids long. Germline CDR1 LGHDT, CDR2 YNNKEL (reference sequence). CDR3 in amino acids: CASSQVQGHEQYF. The CDR3 DNA reads TGTGCCAGCAGCCAAGTACAGGGCCACGAGCAGTACTTC.

Regarding this clonotype: This may stem from a read error, because a much larger clone lies one nucleotide away. The V gene is TRBV19, the J gene TRBJ1-1, with D possibly matching TRBD1 (6 bases). The CDR3 is 16 amino acids. V dropped 5 bases and J dropped 0 bases, with 16 bases sitting between them. CDR1 is LNHDA and CDR2 is SQIVND in the germline V gene (reference sequence). CDR3 residues: CASSWATGNLNTEAFF. In DNA form, the CDR3 reads TGTGCCAGTAGTTGGGCCACAGGGAACCTGAACACTGAAGCTTTCTTT.

This clonotype is labeled as medium-sized. The chain combines TRBV5-1 with TRBJ2-7, with TRBD2 identical over 11 bases. The CDR3 loop spans 15 amino acids. Germline-derived CDR1 and CDR2 are SGHRS and YFSETQ. J gave up 3 bases and V 2 bases, and 4 bases lay outside the gene matches. CDR3 loop: CASSFTSGRGYEQYF. CDR3 nucleotides: TGCGCCAGCAGCTTCACTAGCGGGAGAGGCTACGAGCAGTACTTC.

This clonotype was detected a few times. The chain has TRBV27 and TRBJ2-1, with 7 bases aligning to TRBD2. CDR1 and CDR2 (germline): MNHEY, SMNVEV (reference sequence). The CDR3 totals 16 residues. Germline trimming cut 6 bases from V and 8 bases from J; bases unmatched to any gene: 16. In nucleotides, the CDR3 is TGTGCCAGCAGCCCGGCCGGGTGGGAGGGCCATGATGAGCAGTTCTTC. Amino acid sequence: CASSPAGWEGHDEQFF.